Below are 15 T cell receptor beta chains sequenced from a single sample in a study of T cell repertoires in cytomegalovirus infection. TCRdb re-derived calls from the reads in MiXCR, one entry per CDR3 protein. The top ten clones hold 7.5% to 9% of a sample with hundreds of thousands of distinct CDR3 sequences, 20% to 25% of them seen once. Sequencing input: CD8+ T cells from PBMCs. The receptors derive from a human donor in good health (CMV status not recorded). Some clones in this sample may be carry-over from other donors' samples.

This sequence joins TRBV6-2 or TRBV6-3 and TRBJ2-7; D is perhaps TRBD2 (5 bases). The CDR3 length is 14 residues. V lost 7 bases, J lost 2 bases, and 15 bases lay in between. Germline assignment: CDR1 MNHEY and CDR2 SVGEGT. The CDR3 spells CASTTNGETYEQYV. The CDR3 DNA is TGTGCCAGCACGACCAACGGGGAGACCTACGAGCAGTACGTC.

The V gene is TRBV24-1, the J gene TRBJ1-5; D is undetermined. The V end was cut by 3 bases, the J end by 3 bases, with 8 bases between. Germline CDR1 KGHDR, CDR2 SFDVKD. This CDR3 spans 14 amino acids. The CDR3 region is CATSDGNTNQPQHF. The CDR3 DNA sequence: TGTGCCACCAGTGATGGGAACACCAATCAGCCCCAGCATTTT.

This clonotype showed up many times. The chain uses TRBV28 and TRBJ2-7; D possibly corresponds to TRBD2 (5 bases). The V end lost 5 bases, the J end lost 4 bases, and 12 bases lay between the germline ends. The CDR3 contains 13 residues. Germline CDR1 is MDHEN and CDR2 is SYDVKM. CDR3 residues: CASSQRGRYEQYV. The CDR3 DNA follows: TGTGCCAGCAGTCAACGGGGAAGGTACGAGCAGTACGTC.

This clonotype was recorded a few times. The chain couples TRBV7-9 to TRBJ1-1; no clear D gene. The CDR3 runs to 11 residues. The germline V gene encodes CDR1 SEHNR and CDR2 FQNEAQ (reference sequence). Trimming stripped 4 bases from V and 6 bases from J, with 6 bases between. CDR3 region: CASSSSSEAFF. The CDR3 DNA is TGTGCCAGCAGCTCCTCTTCTGAAGCTTTCTTT.

The chain recombines TRBV7-2 with TRBJ2-5; D might be TRBD2 (6 bases). This CDR3 is built from 15 residues. Trimming cost V 9 bases and J 1 base, with 18 bases left between them. The germline CDR1 and CDR2 sequences are SGHTA and FQGNSA. The chain's CDR3 is CTSSAGLGGQETQYF. CDR3 coding DNA: TGTACCAGTAGCGCCGGGTTGGGGGGCCAAGAGACCCAGTACTTC.

This clonotype was counted between two and nine times. The CDR3 spells CASSYSPRGLSYNEQFF. The CDR3 DNA is TGTGCCAGCAGTTACTCTCCCCGGGGACTCTCCTACAATGAGCAGTTCTTC. The chain recombines TRBV6-6 with TRBJ2-1; D may be TRBD2 (6 bases). Between the trimmed V and J ends, which lost 0 bases and 0 bases, there was a span of 12 bases. The germline V gene encodes CDR1 MNHNY and CDR2 SVGAGI (reference sequence). The CDR3 is made up of 17 amino acids.

This clonotype was observed many times. The CDR3 coding sequence is TGTGCCAGCAGCGCAACGGGGACTCCGAATGAGCAGTTCTTC. Its protein product is CASSATGTPNEQFF. This chain connects TRBV7-6 to TRBJ2-1, with D possibly being TRBD2 (6 bases). Trimming cost V 5 bases and J 7 bases, with 15 bases left between them. The germline V gene has CDR1 SGHVS and CDR2 FNYEAQ. There are 14 residues in the CDR3.

Note on this clonotype: With a much larger clone just one base away, this may be a read error. V usage is TRBV6-6 and J usage is TRBJ2-1, with unresolved D. Germline assignment: CDR1 MNHNY and CDR2 SVGAGI (reference sequence). Trimming left V 0 bases short and J 5 bases short, with 5 bases between. CDR3 length: 13 residues. CDR3 coding DNA: TGTGCCAGCAGTTACTCGGCGGACAATGAGCAGTTCTTC. Translation gives CASSYSADNEQFF.

At least ten counts were recorded for this clonotype. The J gene is TRBJ2-1, the V gene TRBV7-6; 12 bases line up with TRBD2. The length of the CDR3 is 15 residues. Germline loops: CDR1 SGHVS, CDR2 FNYEAQ. Trimming at V came to 3 bases and at J to 9 bases, leaving 6 bases not matched to a gene. The CDR3 sequence is CASSFVLAGGREQFF. CDR3 nucleotide sequence: TGTGCCAGCAGCTTCGTACTAGCGGGGGGACGTGAGCAGTTCTTC.

The table lists this clonotype with many counts. V usage is TRBV7-6 and J usage is TRBJ2-7; TRBD1 aligns across 10 bases. Germline V gives CDR1 SGHVS, CDR2 FNYEAQ. V gave up 4 bases and J gave up 2 bases; unmatched junction bases: 5. The CDR3 has 15 residues. For the CDR3, the DNA is TGTGCCAGCAGCTGGAGGGACAGGGGCCCCTACGAGCAGTACTTC. This sequence encodes CASSWRDRGPYEQYF.

The table lists this clonotype with many counts. The rearrangement links TRBV6-2 or TRBV6-3 to TRBJ1-1; D remains ambiguous. The CDR3 is 16 amino acids. V was pared by 6 bases and J by 1 base, with 18 bases between. Per germline, CDR1 MNHEY and CDR2 SVGEGT. The CDR3 reads CASSPYKSGANTEAFF. CDR3 nucleotide sequence: TGTGCCAGCAGCCCTTACAAGTCGGGCGCGAACACTGAAGCTTTCTTT.

This clonotype was counted a few times. The rearrangement links TRBV12-3 or TRBV12-4 to TRBJ2-7, with TRBD2 identical over 11 bases. V dropped 5 bases and J dropped 1; count of bases not matched to a gene: 4. The CDR3 extends over 15 amino acids. The CDR3 sequence is CASSSSSGGSYEQYF. The CDR3 region has the DNA TGTGCCAGCAGTAGTTCTAGCGGGGGGTCCTACGAGCAGTACTTC.

V gene TRBV20-1 combines with J gene TRBJ2-1, with D possibly matching TRBD1 (5 bases). V shed 3 bases and J shed 7 bases, with 13 bases lying between them. The CDR3 sequence is 13 residues long. Germline loops: CDR1 DFQATT, CDR2 SNEGSKA (reference sequence). CDR3 loop: CSARRTNGNEQFF. The CDR3 DNA follows: TGCAGTGCTAGGAGGACAAACGGTAATGAGCAGTTCTTC.

This clonotype was seen more than once but under ten times. This rearrangement joins TRBV24-1 to TRBJ1-1, with a possible D match to TRBD1 (6 bases). This CDR3 region has 13 residues. V was clipped by 7 bases and J by 7 bases, with 15 bases between them. Germline V gene sequence: CDR1 KGHDR, CDR2 SFDVKD. CDR3: CATSLTGHGEAFF. The CDR3 bases are TGTGCCACCAGCCTTACGGGACACGGTGAAGCTTTCTTT.

J is TRBJ2-1 and V is TRBV29-1; D remains ambiguous. Germline lookup yields CDR1 SQVTM and CDR2 ANQGSEA. V shed 3 bases and J shed 5 bases, with 2 bases lying between them. The length of the CDR3 is 10 residues. CDR3 sequence: CSVEDNEQFF. CDR3 DNA: TGCAGCGTTGAGGACAATGAGCAGTTCTTC.